One sample yielded the 20 T cell receptor beta chains listed below, sequenced in a study of regulatory T cells in long-lasting Graves disease. Arm-PCR of CDR3 regions and iRepertoire HTBI primers were used to build TCR beta libraries. TCRdb passed the multiplex PCR reads through MiXCR, listing each CDR3 protein once. The data hold about 470,000 distinct CDR3 sequences, with 14% to 15% observed a single time. Specified time point: newly diagnosed GD, antithyroid drugs for less than 3 months. The TCR library was made from RNA that had been extracted from PBMCs in TRIzol. This same sample was also taken into another study, of T cells in Graves' hyperthyroidism and ophthalmopathy.

The material was peripheral blood mononuclear cells (PBMCs), obtained at new diagnosis, from a patient treated with antithyroid drugs. All receptors come from a woman in her twenties or thirties with Graves disease.

This clonotype was counted between two and nine times. The chain recombines TRBV19 with TRBJ1-1; no firm D call. CDR3 size: 14 residues. From germline, CDR1 is LNHDA and CDR2 SQIVND (reference sequence). The germline V and J ends were trimmed by 1 base and 0 bases, with 6 bases remaining between them. The CDR3 loop reads CASSIGRVNTEAFF. As DNA, the CDR3 is TGTGCCAGTAGTATAGGGCGAGTGAACACTGAAGCTTTCTTT.

This clonotype was recorded at least ten times. The CDR3, as DNA: TGTGCCAGCAGTAATCCCAGGGCCCTGGCCCTCTATGGCTACACCTTC. It translates to CASSNPRALALYGYTF. The V call is TRBV2, the J call TRBJ1-2, with D tentatively TRBD1 (5 bases). Deletions cut 5 bases from V and 4 bases from J, with 20 bases between. This CDR3 has 16 amino acids. Germline values: CDR1 SNHLY, CDR2 FYNNEI.

There are a few counts of this clonotype. The J gene is TRBJ1-5, the V gene TRBV6-5; D not certain. The CDR3 extends over 14 amino acids. V was clipped by 0 bases and J by 1 base, with 4 bases between them. Germline V CDR1 and CDR2: MNHEY, SVGAGI. The CDR3 coding sequence is TGTGCCAGCAGTTACTCCCAGAGCAATCAGCCCCAGCATTTT. This gives the protein CASSYSQSNQPQHF.

This chain links TRBV15 with TRBJ1-2; D might be TRBD1 (5 bases). The CDR3 spans 15 residues. V was clipped by 1 base and J by 4 bases, with 13 bases between them. The germline CDR1 and CDR2 sequences are LNHNV and YYDKDF (reference sequence). The CDR3 region is CATSRGRGSFYGYTF. The CDR3 region has the DNA TGTGCCACCAGCAGAGGCCGGGGGTCCTTCTATGGCTACACCTTC.

The CDR3, as DNA: TGTGCCTGGAGTGCCTTAGCGGGAAGTGGGTACGAGCAGTACTTC. Translated: CAWSALAGSGYEQYF. V is TRBV30 and J is TRBJ2-7, with 8 nucleotides matching TRBD2. The V gene's germline CDR1 is GTSNPN and CDR2 SVGIG (reference sequence). Losses at the gene ends were 1 base for V and 4 bases for J; bases not matched to a gene: 9. CDR3 length equals 15 residues.

This clonotype was seen at least ten times. The V and J genes are TRBV11-2 and TRBJ2-1; 7 positions match TRBD2. CDR1 is SGHAT and CDR2 is FQNNGV in the germline V gene. V shed 7 bases, J shed 6 bases, and the junction held 12 bases outside the gene matches. CDR3 size: 15 residues. The CDR3 sequence is CASTDRGTNLNEQFF. Written as DNA, the CDR3 is TGTGCCAGCACCGATCGAGGGACTAACCTCAATGAGCAGTTCTTC.

This clonotype was detected a few times. V is TRBV20-1 and J is TRBJ2-5; the D is unclear. CDR1 and CDR2 (germline): DFQATT, SNEGSKA (reference sequence). The CDR3 runs 13 residues. The V gene lost 3 bases and the J gene lost 1 base, with 9 bases spanning the gap. The CDR3 region has the DNA TGCAGTGCTAGTGTTTCGGTCCAAGAGACCCAGTACTTC. Translating it yields CSASVSVQETQYF.

This clonotype was seen a handful of times. CDR3 loop: CSVAGVDTQYF. DNA for the CDR3: TGCAGCGTTGCGGGAGTAGATACGCAGTATTTT. The chain joins TRBV29-1 to TRBJ2-3; perhaps TRBD2 as D (6 bases). Between the trimmed V and J ends, which lost 4 bases and 5 bases, there was a span of 7 bases. From germline, CDR1 is SQVTM and CDR2 ANQGSEA. The CDR3 has 11 amino acids.

This clonotype occurred many times. The CDR3 loop is CSASGGEQFF. For the CDR3, the DNA is TGCAGTGCTAGTGGGGGTGAGCAGTTCTTC. The chain combines TRBV20-1 with TRBJ2-1; D tentatively fits TRBD1 or TRBD2 (5 bases each). The CDR3 covers 10 residues. Trimming cost V 3 bases and J 9 bases, with 6 bases left between them. Per germline, CDR1 DFQATT and CDR2 SNEGSKA (reference sequence).

This chain connects TRBV18 to TRBJ1-1; D is unresolved. Trimming cost V 1 base and J 8 bases, with 14 bases left between them. Germline CDR1 KGHSH, CDR2 LQKENI. The CDR3 sequence is 14 residues long. The DNA of the CDR3 is TGTGCCAGCTCACCACGTGAGTTGGGCGGAGAAGCTTTCTTT. Translation: CASSPRELGGEAFF.

This clonotype showed up many times. V usage is TRBV5-4 and J usage is TRBJ1-1; 8 nucleotides line up with TRBD1. The CDR3 extends over 15 amino acids. The V and J ends lost 1 base and 3 bases, in that order; junction bases with no gene match: 5. CDR1 and CDR2 (germline): SGHNT, YYREEE (reference sequence). The CDR3 region has the DNA TGTGCCAGCAGCTTGTACAGGGGGTTGGACACTGAAGCTTTCTTT. It yields the protein CASSLYRGLDTEAFF.

The chain employs TRBV28 and TRBJ1-2; no clear D gene. Trimming shortened V by 5 bases and J by 4 bases, and 8 bases separated the two germline ends. This CDR3 contains 12 residues. Germline lookup yields CDR1 MDHEN and CDR2 SYDVKM. The CDR3 spells CASSRSRYGYTF. The CDR3 nucleotides read TGTGCCAGCAGTAGGTCCCGCTATGGCTACACCTTC.

Many counts were recorded for this clonotype. V is TRBV7-3 and J is TRBJ2-1; TRBD2 matches at 13 bases. The germline V gene encodes CDR1 SGHTA and CDR2 FQGTGA. The ends lost 1 base at V and 5 bases at J; junction bases unmatched: 2. This CDR3 is 16 amino acids long. The CDR3 loop is CASSLRGTSGNNEQFF. The CDR3 DNA is TGTGCCAGCAGCTTAAGGGGGACTAGCGGGAACAATGAGCAGTTCTTC.

This clonotype occurred many times. The chain joins TRBV10-3 to TRBJ2-7; TRBD1 might be the D (5 bases). Germline lookup yields CDR1 ENHRY and CDR2 SYGVKD. V lost 4 bases to trimming and J lost 9 bases, with 22 bases between them. The CDR3 loop spans 15 amino acids. The CDR3 spells CAISGFWGQDKAQYF. CDR3 bases: TGTGCCATCAGTGGTTTCTGGGGCCAGGATAAAGCGCAGTACTTC.

This clonotype has a handful of counts. The V and J genes are TRBV20-1 and TRBJ1-1; D not certain. With 1 base removed from V and 1 base from J, the gap between germline ends came to 7 bases. The CDR3 contains 13 residues. The germline V gene encodes CDR1 DFQATT and CDR2 SNEGSKA (reference sequence). The CDR3 nucleotides are TGCAGTGCTAGAGGGGGAGGGAACACTGAAGCTTTCTTT. Its protein is CSARGGGNTEAFF.

This clonotype appeared a few times. This rearrangement joins TRBV2 to TRBJ2-2, with 11 bases identical to TRBD2. CDR3 length: 15 amino acids. Germline V lookup: CDR1 SNHLY, CDR2 FYNNEI. The junction had 5 bases not matched to a gene; V was cut back by 8 bases and J by 3 bases. CDR3 region: CASGTSGQHTGELFF. DNA for the CDR3: TGTGCCAGCGGGACTAGCGGTCAACACACCGGGGAGCTGTTTTTT.

Comments on this clonotype: This could be a read error, since a much larger clone is one nucleotide away. The chain combines TRBV2 with TRBJ2-1; D may correspond to TRBD1 or TRBD2 (6 bases each). Looked up from germline, CDR1 is SNHLY and CDR2 is FYNNEI. Trimming removed 8 bases at V and 4 bases at J, with 18 bases between. This CDR3 has 15 amino acids. The CDR3 coding sequence is TGTGCCAGCCGAGGAGTTAGGGGGGATTACAATGAGCAGTTCTTC. As protein: CASRGVRGDYNEQFF. Variable domain in full (rest from reference TRBV2 and TRBJ2-1): EPEVTQTPSHQVTQMGQEVILRCVPISNHLYFYWYRQILGQKVEFLVSFYNNEISEKSEIFDDQFSVERPDGSNFTLKIRSTKLEDSAMYFCASRGVRGDYNEQFFGPGTRLTVL.

This clonotype has at least ten counts. This chain connects TRBV3-1 to TRBJ2-7; D is unresolved. V lost 1 base and J 2 bases, leaving 3 bases between the germline ends. Germline assignment: CDR1 LGHDT and CDR2 YNNKEL (reference sequence). This CDR3 spans 12 amino acids. The CDR3 DNA sequence: TGTGCCAGCAGCCAAGGGGCCTACGAGCAGTACTTC. Its translation: CASSQGAYEQYF.

This clonotype has ten or more counts. The rearrangement uses TRBV20-1 and TRBJ1-1; no firm D call. The V gene lost 5 bases and the J gene lost 4 bases, with 14 bases spanning the gap. The CDR3 has 13 amino acids. From germline, CDR1 is DFQATT and CDR2 SNEGSKA (reference sequence). CDR3: CSAGDTLGTEAFF. The CDR3 DNA is TGCAGTGCTGGCGACACCCTGGGCACTGAAGCTTTCTTT.

This clonotype was recorded a few times. This chain uses TRBV20-1 with TRBJ2-5; TRBD2 agrees at 14 bases. CDR1 is DFQATT and CDR2 is SNEGSKA in the germline V gene (reference sequence). The CDR3 covers 15 residues. V lost 3 bases and J lost 5; bases outside the gene matches: 5. In DNA form, the CDR3 reads TGCAGTGCTAGCGGGACTAGCGGGAGTTGGGAGACCCAGTACTTC. Translated: CSASGTSGSWETQYF.